This TCR beta chain was sequenced in a study of blood T cell repertoires in COVID-19. Study at large: Samples taken during acute and convalescent COVID-19 were collected in the United States, Italy and Spain. T cells, B-cell-depleted T cells, or PBMCs supplied cDNA or gDNA.

Germline lookup yields CDR1 KGHSH and CDR2 LQKENI. The CDR3 loop spans 14 amino acids. J gave up 5 bases and V 3 bases, and 5 bases lay outside the gene matches. Original handling: Cell counts per sample came from amplifying reference gene primers. TCRdb keeps only in-frame clones here, not all; method: immunoSEQ multiplex PCR. The DNA was the basis for D and trimming; V, J and clone size are from that table. Among about 260,000 clones, about 85% were seen once, and the ten largest hold 3.6%. Sequences were obtained from peripheral blood. The sequence was collected from a man younger than 30 with active or convalescent COVID-19. The V call is TRBV18, the J call TRBJ1-1; 8 bases agree with TRBD1. The CDR3 bases are TGTGCCAGCTCACCTGACAGGGGTGGTACTGAAGCTTTCTTT. Amino acids: CASSPDRGGTEAFF.